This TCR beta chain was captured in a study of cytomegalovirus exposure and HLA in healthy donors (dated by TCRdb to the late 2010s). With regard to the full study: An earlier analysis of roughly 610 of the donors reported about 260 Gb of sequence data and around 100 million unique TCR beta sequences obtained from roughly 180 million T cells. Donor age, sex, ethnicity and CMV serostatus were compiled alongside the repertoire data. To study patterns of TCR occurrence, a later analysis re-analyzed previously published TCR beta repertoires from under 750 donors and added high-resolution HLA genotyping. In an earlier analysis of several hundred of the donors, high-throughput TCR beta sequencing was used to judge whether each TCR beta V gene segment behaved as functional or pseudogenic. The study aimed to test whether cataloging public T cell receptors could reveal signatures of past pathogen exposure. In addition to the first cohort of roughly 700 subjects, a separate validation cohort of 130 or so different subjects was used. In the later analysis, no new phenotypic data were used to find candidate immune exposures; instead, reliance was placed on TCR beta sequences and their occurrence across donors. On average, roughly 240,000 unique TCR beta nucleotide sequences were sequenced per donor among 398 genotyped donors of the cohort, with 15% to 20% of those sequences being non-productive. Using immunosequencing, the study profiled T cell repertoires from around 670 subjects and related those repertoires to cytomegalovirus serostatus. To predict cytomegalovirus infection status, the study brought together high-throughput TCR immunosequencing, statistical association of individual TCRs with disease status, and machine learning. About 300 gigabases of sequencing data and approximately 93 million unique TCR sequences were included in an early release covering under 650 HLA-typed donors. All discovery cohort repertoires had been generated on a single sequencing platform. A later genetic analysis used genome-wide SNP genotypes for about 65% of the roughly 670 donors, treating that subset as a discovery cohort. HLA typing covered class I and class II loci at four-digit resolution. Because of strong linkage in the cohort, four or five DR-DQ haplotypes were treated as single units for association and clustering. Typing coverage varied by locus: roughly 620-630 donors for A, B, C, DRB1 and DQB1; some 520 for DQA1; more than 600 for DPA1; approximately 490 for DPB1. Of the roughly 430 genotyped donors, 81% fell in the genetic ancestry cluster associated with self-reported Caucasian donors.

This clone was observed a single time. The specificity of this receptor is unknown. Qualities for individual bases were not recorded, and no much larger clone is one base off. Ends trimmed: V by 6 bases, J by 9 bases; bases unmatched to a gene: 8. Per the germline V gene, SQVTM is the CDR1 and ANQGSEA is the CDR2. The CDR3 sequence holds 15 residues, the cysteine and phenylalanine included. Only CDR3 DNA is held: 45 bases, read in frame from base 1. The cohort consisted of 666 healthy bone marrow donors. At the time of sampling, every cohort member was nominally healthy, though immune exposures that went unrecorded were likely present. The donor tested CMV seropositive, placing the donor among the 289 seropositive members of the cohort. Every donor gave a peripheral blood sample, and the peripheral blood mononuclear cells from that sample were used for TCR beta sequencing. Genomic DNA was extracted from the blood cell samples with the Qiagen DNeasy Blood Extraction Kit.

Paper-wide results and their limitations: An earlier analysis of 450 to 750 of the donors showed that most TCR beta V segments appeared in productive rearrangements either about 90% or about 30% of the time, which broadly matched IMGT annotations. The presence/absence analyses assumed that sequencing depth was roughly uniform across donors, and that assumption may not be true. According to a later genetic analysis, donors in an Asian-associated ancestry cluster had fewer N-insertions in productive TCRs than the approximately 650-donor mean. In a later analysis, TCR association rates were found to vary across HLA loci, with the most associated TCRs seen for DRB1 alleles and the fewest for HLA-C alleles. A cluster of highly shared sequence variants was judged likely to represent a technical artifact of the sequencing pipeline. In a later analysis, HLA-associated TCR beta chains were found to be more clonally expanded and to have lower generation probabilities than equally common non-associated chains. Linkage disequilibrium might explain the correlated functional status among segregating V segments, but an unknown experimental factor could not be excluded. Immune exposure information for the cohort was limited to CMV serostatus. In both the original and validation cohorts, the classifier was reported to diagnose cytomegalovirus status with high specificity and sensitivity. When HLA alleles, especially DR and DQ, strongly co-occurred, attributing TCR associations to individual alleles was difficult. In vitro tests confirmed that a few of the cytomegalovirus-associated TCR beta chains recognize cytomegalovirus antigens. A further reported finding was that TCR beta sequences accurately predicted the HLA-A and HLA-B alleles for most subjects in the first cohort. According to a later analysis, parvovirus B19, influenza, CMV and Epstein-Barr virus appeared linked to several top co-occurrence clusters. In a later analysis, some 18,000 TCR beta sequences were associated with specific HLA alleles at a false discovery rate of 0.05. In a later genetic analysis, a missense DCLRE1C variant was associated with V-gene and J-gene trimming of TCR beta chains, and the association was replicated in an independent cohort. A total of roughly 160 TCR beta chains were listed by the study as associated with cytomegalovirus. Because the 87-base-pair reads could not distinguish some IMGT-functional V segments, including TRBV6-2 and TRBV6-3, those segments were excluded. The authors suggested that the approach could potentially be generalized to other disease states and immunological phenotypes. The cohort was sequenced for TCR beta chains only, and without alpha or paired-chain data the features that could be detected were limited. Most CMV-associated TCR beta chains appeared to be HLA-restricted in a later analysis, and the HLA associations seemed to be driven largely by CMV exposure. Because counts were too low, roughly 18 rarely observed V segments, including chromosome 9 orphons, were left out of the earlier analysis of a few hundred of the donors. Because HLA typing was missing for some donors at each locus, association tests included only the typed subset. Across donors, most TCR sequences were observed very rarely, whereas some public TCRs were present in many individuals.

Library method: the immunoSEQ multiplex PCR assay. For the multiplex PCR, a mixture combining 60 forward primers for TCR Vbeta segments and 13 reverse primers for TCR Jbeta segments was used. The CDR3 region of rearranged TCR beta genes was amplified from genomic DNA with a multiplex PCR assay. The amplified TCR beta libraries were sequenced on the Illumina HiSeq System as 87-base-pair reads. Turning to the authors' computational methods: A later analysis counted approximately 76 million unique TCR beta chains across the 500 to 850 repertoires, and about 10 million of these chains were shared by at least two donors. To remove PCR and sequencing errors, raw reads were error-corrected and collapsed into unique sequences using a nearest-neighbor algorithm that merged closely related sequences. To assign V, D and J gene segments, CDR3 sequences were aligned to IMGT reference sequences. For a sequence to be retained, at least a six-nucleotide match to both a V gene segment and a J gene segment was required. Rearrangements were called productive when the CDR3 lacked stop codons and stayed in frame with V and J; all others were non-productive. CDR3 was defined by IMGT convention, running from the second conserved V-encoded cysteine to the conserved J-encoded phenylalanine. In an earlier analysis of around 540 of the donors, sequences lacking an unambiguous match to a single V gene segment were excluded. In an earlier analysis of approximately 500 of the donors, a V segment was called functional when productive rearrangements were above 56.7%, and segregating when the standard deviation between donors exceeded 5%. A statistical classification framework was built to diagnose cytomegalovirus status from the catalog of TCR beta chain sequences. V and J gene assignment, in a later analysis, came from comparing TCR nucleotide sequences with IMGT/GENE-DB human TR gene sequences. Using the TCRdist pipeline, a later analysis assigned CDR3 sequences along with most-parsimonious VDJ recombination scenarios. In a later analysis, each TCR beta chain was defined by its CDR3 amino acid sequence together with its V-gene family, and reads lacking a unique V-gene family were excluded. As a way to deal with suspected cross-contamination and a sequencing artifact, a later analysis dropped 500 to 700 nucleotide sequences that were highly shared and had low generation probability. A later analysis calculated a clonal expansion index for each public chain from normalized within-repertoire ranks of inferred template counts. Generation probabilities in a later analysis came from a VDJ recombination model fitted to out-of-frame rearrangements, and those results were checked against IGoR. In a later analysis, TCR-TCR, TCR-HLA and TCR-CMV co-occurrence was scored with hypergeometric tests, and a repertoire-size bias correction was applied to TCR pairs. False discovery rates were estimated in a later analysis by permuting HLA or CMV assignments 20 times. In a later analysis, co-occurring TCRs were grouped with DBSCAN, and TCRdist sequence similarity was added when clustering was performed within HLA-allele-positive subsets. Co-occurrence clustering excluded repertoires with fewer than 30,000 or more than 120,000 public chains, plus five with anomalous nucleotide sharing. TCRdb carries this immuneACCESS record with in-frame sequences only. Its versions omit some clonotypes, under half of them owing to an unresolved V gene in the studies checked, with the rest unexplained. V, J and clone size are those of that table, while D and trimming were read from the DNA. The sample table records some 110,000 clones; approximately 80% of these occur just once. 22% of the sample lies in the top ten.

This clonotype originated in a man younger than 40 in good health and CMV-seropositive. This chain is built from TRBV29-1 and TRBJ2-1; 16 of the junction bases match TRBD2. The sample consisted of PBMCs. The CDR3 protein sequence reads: CSVKGTSGGEPEQFF. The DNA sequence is TGCAGCGTCAAGGGGACTAGCGGGGGGGAACCTGAGCAGTTCTTC.